This T cell receptor beta chain was recovered during a study of human T cells and chemical hapten exposure. There are a few counts of this clonotype. The time point is: patch test 3, about 24 weeks after DPC sensitization. Treatment indicated: therapeutic diphenylcyclopropenone sensitization with weekly scalp DPC. Extraction of total RNA was performed on unfractionated whole blood. TCRdb independently ran MiXCR on the RACE reads; one entry per CDR3 protein. The sample holds some 110,000 distinct CDR3 sequences, approximately 36% seen once. In germline, CDR1 is SQVTM, CDR2 ANQGSEA. This CDR3 region has 14 residues. J lost 2 bases, V lost 6 bases, and 7 bases had no gene match.

This sequence joins TRBV29-1 and TRBJ1-5; 7 positions match TRBD1. This clonotype was sampled from a man in his forties with alopecia areata. Some clones in this sample may be carry-over from other donors' samples. The sample consisted of whole blood, taken in connection with sensitization to the hapten diphenylcyclopropenone (DPC). CDR3 loop: CSVSITGGNQPQHF. Here the CDR3 DNA reads TGCAGCGTCTCCATTACAGGGGGCAATCAGCCCCAGCATTTT.